This TCR beta chain was sequenced in a study of high-grade serous ovarian cancer treatment subgroups. The table came from immunoSEQ multiplex PCR; TCRdb's copy has only in-frame clones and leaves some out. The top ten clones hold about 15% of a sample with about 870 clones, around four fifths of them seen once. Trimming cost V 1 base and J 6 bases; bases outside gene matches: 7. Germline assignment: CDR1 SGHVS and CDR2 FNYEAQ. CDR3 size: 15 residues. Tumor tissue was taken before any definitive surgery or chemotherapy was given. The sample consisted of tumor tissue. The chain carries TRBV7-6 and TRBJ2-5; TRBD1 agrees at 8 bases. This TCR came from a human donor with high-grade serous ovarian cancer. In nucleotides, the CDR3 is TGTGCCAGCAGCTTAGAACAGGGGGTCTTTCAGACCCAGTACTTC. Its protein product is CASSLEQGVFQTQYF.